A single sample is the source of the 10 T cell receptor beta chains below, sequenced in a study of regulatory T cells in long-lasting Graves disease. The TCR beta library used iRepertoire HTBI primers with Arm-PCR amplification of CDR3. TCRdb recomputed calls from the multiplex PCR reads with MiXCR, one row per CDR3 protein. The sample has a few hundred thousand distinct CDR3 sequences, less than 25% seen once. Time point specified: persistent/refractory GD, antithyroid drugs over 5 years with positive TRAb. Generation of the TCR library employed RNA extracted from PBMCs. The source material was peripheral blood mononuclear cells (PBMCs), sampled when the disease was refractory, from a patient treated with antithyroid drugs. The receptors were sampled from a female donor with Graves disease.

This clonotype has more than one count but fewer than ten. Here the CDR3 reads CASSNPHPGQKNTEAFF. The CDR3 DNA is TGTGCCAGTAGTAACCCGCATCCGGGACAGAAGAACACTGAAGCTTTCTTT. The chain joins TRBV19 to TRBJ1-1; the match to TRBD1 covers 7 bases. Trimming took 4 bases from V and 1 from J; bases not matched to a gene: 12. This CDR3 comprises 17 residues. The germline V gene has CDR1 LNHDA and CDR2 SQIVND (reference sequence).

CDR3 sequence reads: CASSFNQLSGTGELFF. Here the CDR3 DNA reads TGTGCCAGCAGCTTTAATCAGTTATCGGGTACCGGGGAGCTGTTTTTT. J is TRBJ2-2 and V is TRBV7-2; D uncertain. Germline values: CDR1 SGHTA, CDR2 FQGNSA. V gave up 3 bases and J gave up 5 bases, with 16 bases separating them. The CDR3 length is 16 residues.

This clonotype occurred many times. This chain uses TRBV6-5 with TRBJ2-6; D remains unclear. The V gene's germline CDR1 is MNHEY and CDR2 SVGAGI. V was pared by 4 bases and J by 1 base, with 17 bases between. The length of the CDR3 is 18 residues. For the CDR3, the DNA is TGTGCCAGCAGTTTAACCAAGGCAGGCACTTCTGGGGCCAACGTCCTGACTTTC. Its protein product is CASSLTKAGTSGANVLTF.

This clonotype occurred a few times. V is TRBV19 and J is TRBJ1-1, with TRBD1 matching over 9 bases. This CDR3 comprises 16 residues. V lost 6 bases, J lost 0 bases, and 8 bases stayed unmatched. Germline V gene sequence: CDR1 LNHDA, CDR2 SQIVND (reference sequence). The CDR3 nucleotides are TGTGCCAGTAGCAAAACAGGGGGCGGAATGAACACTGAAGCTTTCTTT. Protein: CASSKTGGGMNTEAFF.

The V gene is TRBV5-4, the J gene TRBJ2-1; 11 nucleotides agree with TRBD2. The CDR3 length is 15 residues. The V gene's germline CDR1 is SGHNT and CDR2 YYREEE (reference sequence). V trimming: 4 bases; J trimming: 8 bases; junction bases outside the gene matches: 8. CDR3 sequence reads: CASSRTSGRKDEQFF. Written as DNA, the CDR3 is TGTGCCAGCAGCCGTACTAGCGGGAGAAAGGATGAGCAGTTCTTC.

The chain is built from TRBV2 and TRBJ2-1; TRBD2 agrees at 7 bases. CDR1 is SNHLY, CDR2 FYNNEI, per germline. Unmatched junction bases numbered 12, after V lost 5 bases and J lost 8 bases. The CDR3 contains 15 residues. The CDR3 loop reads CASSFMAGVSYEQFF. As DNA, the CDR3 is TGTGCCAGCAGTTTTATGGCGGGAGTCTCGTATGAGCAGTTCTTC.

The chain recombines TRBV20-1 with TRBJ1-1; D gene uncertain. V lost 3 bases, J lost 0 bases, and 14 bases lay in between. In germline, CDR1 is DFQATT, CDR2 SNEGSKA (reference sequence). CDR3 length: 15 amino acids. CDR3 loop: CSASFDTRMNTEAFF. The CDR3 region has the DNA TGCAGTGCTAGCTTCGATACAAGGATGAACACTGAAGCTTTCTTT.

This clonotype was observed at least ten times. V is TRBV11-2 and J is TRBJ2-5, with D unresolved. Trimming left V 0 bases short and J 5 bases short, with 10 bases between. The CDR3 is made up of 14 amino acids. Germline values: CDR1 SGHAT, CDR2 FQNNGV. The CDR3: CASSLDFLQETQYF. The CDR3 DNA reads as TGTGCCAGCAGCTTAGACTTTCTCCAGGAGACCCAGTACTTC.

This clonotype was seen a few times. The genes are TRBV6-5 and TRBJ1-5; D is ambiguous. Per germline, CDR1 MNHEY and CDR2 SVGAGI. Trimming pared 0 bases from V and 1 base from J, leaving 4 bases between. The CDR3 contains 14 residues. The CDR3 reads CASSYSQSNQPQHF. CDR3 nucleotide sequence: TGTGCCAGCAGTTACTCACAAAGCAATCAGCCCCAGCATTTT.

Only a few counts were recorded for this clonotype. This sequence joins TRBV11-1 and TRBJ2-2; the D gene could be TRBD1 or TRBD2 (9 bases each). The CDR3 is 19 residues long. V lost 5 bases and J 6 bases, leaving 28 bases between the germline ends. Germline CDR1 is SGHAT and CDR2 is FQDESV (reference sequence). The CDR3 region has the DNA TGTGCCAGCAGCCGCCCTGACAGGGGGTTAGCGGGAGTGGCCGGGGAGCTGTTTTTT. This codes for CASSRPDRGLAGVAGELFF.